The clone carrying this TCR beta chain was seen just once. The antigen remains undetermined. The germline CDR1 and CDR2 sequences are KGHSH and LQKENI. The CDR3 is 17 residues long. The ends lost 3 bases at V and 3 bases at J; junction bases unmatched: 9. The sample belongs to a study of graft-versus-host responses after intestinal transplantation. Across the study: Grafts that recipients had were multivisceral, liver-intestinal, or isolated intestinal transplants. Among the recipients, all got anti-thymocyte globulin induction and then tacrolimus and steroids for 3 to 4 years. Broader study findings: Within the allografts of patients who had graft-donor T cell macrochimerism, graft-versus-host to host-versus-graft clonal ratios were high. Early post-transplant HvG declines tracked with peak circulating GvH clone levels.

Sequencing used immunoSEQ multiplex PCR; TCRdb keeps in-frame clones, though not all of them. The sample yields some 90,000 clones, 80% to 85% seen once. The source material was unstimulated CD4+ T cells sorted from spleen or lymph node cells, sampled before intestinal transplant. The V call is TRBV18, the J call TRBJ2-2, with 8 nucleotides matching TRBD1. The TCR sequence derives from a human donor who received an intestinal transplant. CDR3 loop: CASSPLGTGGDTGELFF. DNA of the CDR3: TGTGCCAGCTCACCCTTAGGGACAGGAGGAGACACCGGGGAGCTGTTTTTT.